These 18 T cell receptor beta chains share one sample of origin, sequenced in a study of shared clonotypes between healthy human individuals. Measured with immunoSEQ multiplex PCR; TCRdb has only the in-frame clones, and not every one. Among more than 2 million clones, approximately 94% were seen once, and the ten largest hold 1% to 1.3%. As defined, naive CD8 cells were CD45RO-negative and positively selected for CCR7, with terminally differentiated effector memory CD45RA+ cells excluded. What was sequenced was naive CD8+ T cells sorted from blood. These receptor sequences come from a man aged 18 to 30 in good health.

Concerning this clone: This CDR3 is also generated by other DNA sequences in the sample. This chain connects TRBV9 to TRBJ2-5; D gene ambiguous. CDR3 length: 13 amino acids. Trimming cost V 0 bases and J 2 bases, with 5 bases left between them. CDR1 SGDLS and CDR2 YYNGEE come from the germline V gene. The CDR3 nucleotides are TGTGCCAGCAGCGTAGAACTTCAAGAGACCCAGTACTTC. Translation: CASSVELQETQYF. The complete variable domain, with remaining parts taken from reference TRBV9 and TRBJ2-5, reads DSGVTQTPKHLITATGQRVTLRCSPRSGDLSVYWYQQSLDQGLQFLIQYYNGEERAKGNILERFSAQQFPDLHSELNLSSLELGDSALYFCASSVELQETQYFGPGTRLLVL.

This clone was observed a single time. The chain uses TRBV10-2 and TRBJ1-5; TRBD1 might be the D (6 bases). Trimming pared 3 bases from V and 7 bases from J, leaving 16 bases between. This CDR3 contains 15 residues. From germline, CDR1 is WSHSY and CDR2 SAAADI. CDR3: CASSDSGGGRQPQHF. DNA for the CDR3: TGCGCCAGCAGTGATTCCGGAGGGGGAAGGCAGCCCCAGCATTTT.

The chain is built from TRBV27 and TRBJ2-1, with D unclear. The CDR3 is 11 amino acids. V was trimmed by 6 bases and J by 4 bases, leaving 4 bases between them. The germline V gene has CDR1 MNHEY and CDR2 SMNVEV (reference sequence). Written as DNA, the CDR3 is TGTGCCAGCAGGGAGTACAATGAGCAGTTCTTC. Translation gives CASREYNEQFF.

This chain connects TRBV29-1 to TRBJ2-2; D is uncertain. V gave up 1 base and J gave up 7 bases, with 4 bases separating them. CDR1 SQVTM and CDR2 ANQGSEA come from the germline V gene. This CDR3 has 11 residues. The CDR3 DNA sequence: TGCAGCGTTGAAGGAGGCGGGGAGCTGTTTTTT. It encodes CSVEGGGELFF.

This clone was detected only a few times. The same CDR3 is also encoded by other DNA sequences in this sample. The chain's CDR3 is CASSRQGAYEQYF. The CDR3 DNA sequence: TGTGCCAGCAGTAGACAGGGGGCATACGAGCAGTACTTC. The chain is built from TRBV27 and TRBJ2-7, with 10 bases aligning to TRBD1. The CDR3 is 13 amino acids. After removal of 5 bases from V and 4 bases from J, the junction contained 2 bases not matched to a gene. Germline V CDR1 and CDR2: MNHEY, SMNVEV (reference sequence).

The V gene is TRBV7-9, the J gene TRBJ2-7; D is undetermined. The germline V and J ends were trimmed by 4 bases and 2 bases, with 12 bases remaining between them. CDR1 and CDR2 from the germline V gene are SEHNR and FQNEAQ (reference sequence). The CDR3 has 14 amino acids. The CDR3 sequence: CASSSWTDAYEQYF. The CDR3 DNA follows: TGTGCCAGCAGCTCATGGACGGACGCCTACGAGCAGTACTTC.

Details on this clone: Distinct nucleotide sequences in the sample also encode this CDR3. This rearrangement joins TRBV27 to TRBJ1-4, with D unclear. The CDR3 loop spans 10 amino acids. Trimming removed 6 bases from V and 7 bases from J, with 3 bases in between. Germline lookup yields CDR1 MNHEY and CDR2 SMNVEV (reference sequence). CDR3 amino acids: CASRGEKLFF. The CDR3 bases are TGTGCCAGCAGGGGTGAAAAACTGTTTTTT.

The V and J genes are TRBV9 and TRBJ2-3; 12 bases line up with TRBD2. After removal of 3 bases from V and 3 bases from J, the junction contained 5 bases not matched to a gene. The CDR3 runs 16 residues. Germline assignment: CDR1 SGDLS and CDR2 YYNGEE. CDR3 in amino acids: CASSGTSGTLTDTQYF. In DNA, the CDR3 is TGTGCCAGCAGCGGGACTAGCGGGACCTTAACAGATACGCAGTATTTT.

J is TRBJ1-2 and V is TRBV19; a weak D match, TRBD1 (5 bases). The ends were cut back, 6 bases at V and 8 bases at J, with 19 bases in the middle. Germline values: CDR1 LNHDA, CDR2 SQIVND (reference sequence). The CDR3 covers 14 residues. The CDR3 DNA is TGTGCCAGTAGAAGGGACGATTCCTCGATGGGCTACACCTTC. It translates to CASRRDDSSMGYTF.

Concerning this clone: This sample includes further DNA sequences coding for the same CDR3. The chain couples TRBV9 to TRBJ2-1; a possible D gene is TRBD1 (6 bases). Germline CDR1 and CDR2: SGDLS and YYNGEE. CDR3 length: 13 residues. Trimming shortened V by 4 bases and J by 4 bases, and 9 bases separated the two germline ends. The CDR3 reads CASSQDSYNEQFF. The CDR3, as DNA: TGTGCCAGCAGCCAGGACAGTTACAATGAGCAGTTCTTC.

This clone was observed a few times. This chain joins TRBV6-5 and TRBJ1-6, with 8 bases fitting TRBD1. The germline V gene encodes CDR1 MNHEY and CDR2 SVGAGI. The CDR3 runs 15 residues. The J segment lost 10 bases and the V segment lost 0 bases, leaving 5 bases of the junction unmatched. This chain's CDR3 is CASSYSQGARSPLHF. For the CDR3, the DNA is TGTGCCAGCAGTTACTCCCAGGGGGCAAGGTCACCCCTCCACTTT.

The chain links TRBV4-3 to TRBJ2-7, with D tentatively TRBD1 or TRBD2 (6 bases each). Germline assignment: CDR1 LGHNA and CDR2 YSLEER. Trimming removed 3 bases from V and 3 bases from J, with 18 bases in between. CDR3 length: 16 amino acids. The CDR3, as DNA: TGCGCCAGCAGCCAGACCTTCCAGAGGGGGGACTACGAGCAGTACTTC. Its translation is CASSQTFQRGDYEQYF.

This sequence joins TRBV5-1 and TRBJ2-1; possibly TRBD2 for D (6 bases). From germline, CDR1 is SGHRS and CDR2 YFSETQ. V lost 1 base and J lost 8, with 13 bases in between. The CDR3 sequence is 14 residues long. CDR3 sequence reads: CASSLSGREDEQFF. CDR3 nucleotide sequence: TGCGCCAGCAGCTTGTCCGGCAGGGAGGATGAGCAGTTCTTC. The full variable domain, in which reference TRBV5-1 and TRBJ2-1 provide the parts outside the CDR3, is KAGVTQTPRYLIKTRGQQVTLSCSPISGHRSVSWYQQTPGQGLQFLFEYFSETQRNKGNFPGRFSGRQFSNSRSEMNVSTLELGDSALYLCASSLSGREDEQFFGPGTRLTVL.

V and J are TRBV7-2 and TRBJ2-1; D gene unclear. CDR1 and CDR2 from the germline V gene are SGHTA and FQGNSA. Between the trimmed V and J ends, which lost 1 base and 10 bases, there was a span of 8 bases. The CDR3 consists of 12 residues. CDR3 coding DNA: TGTGCCAGCAGCTTAGGCGGTATGGAGCAGTTCTTC. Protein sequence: CASSLGGMEQFF.

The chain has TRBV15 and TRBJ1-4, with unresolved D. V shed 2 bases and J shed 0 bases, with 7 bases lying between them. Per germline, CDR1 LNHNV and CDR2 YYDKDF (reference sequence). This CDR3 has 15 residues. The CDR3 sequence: CATSRPGTTNEKLFF. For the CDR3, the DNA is TGTGCCACCAGCAGACCGGGGACAACTAATGAAAAACTGTTTTTT. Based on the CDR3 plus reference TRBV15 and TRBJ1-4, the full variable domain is DAMVIQNPRYQVTQFGKPVTLSCSQTLNHNVMYWYQQKSSQAPKLLFHYYDKDFNNEADTPDNFQSRRPNTSFCFLDIRSPGLGDTAMYLCATSRPGTTNEKLFFGSGTQLSVL.

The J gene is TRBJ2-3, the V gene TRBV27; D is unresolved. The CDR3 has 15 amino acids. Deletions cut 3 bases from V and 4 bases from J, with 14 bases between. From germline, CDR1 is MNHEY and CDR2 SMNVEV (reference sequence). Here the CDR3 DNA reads TGTGCCAGCAGTTTGGTGGGCAGTTCCCCAGATACGCAGTATTTT. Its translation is CASSLVGSSPDTQYF.

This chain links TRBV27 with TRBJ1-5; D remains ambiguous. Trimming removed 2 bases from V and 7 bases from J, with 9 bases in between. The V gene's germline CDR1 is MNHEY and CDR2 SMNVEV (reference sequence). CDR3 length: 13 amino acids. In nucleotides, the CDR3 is TGTGCCAGCAGTTTAGGGAGCGCCCAGCCCCAGCATTTT. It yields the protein CASSLGSAQPQHF.

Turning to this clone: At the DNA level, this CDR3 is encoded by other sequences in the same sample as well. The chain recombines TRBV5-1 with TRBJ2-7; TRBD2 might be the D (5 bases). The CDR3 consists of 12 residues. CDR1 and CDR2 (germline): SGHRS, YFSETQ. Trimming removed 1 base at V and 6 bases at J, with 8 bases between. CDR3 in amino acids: CASSLSGVEQYF. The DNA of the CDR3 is TGCGCCAGCAGCTTGTCCGGGGTCGAGCAGTACTTC.